This is a list of T cell receptor beta chains from one sample in a study of T cell repertoires in cytomegalovirus infection. Using its own MiXCR run on the reads, TCRdb lists one record per CDR3 protein. The sample shows around 530,000 distinct CDR3 sequences, around a quarter of them seen only once. Sequenced material: PBMCs. The receptor source for this set is a human donor in good health (CMV status not recorded). Some clones in this sample may be carry-over from other donors' samples. Each CDR3 is given with its conserved first and last residue. D genes are given only for firm matches. Size is stated for part of the rows, as once, few or many counts, or as a class when the clone is expanded.

TRBD2 TRBJ2-2 many TRBV7-6 TGTGCCAGCAGCTTAGTAGCCGGGACTACGATAATTGGCGGGGAGCTGTTTTTT CASSLVAGTTIIGGELFF
NA TRBJ2-3 few TRBV28 TGTGCCAGCAGGCCCGGAGGAAGCACAGATACGCAGTATTTT CASRPGGSTDTQYF
NA TRBJ2-2 many TRBV7-2 TGTGCCAGCAGATCGACGGGGGAGGTCGGGGAGCTGTTTTTT CASRSTGEVGELFF
TRBD1 TRBJ2-2 few TRBV11-3 TGTGCCAGCAGCGATAAACAGGGGTTGGCCGGGGAGCTGTTTTTT CASSDKQGLAGELFF
NA TRBJ1-1 NA TRBV2 TGTGCCAGCAGTTTGAAGGGACCGAACACTGAAGCTTTCTTT CASSLKGPNTEAFF
NA TRBJ2-5 NA TRBV6-2/TRBV6-3 TGTGCCAGCAGTTCGGGCGGGGCCAACCAAGAGACCCAGTACTTC CASSSGGANQETQYF
TRBD2 TRBJ2-7 few TRBV7-2 TGTGCCAGCAGCCCCCGACTAGCGCTCTCCTACGAGCAGTACTTC CASSPRLALSYEQYF
TRBD2 TRBJ2-1 many TRBV7-9 TGTGCCAGCCCGGGGGAGGGCAGCTCCTACAATGAGCAGTTCTTC CASPGEGSSYNEQFF
NA TRBJ1-3 many TRBV7-4 TGTGCCAGCAGCTTAAAAGGGACCTCGAGCGGAAACACCATATATTTT CASSLKGTSSGNTIYF
TRBD2 TRBJ2-7 NA TRBV29-1 TGCAGCGTTGCCCTTCGGCTAGCGGGGAACGAGCAGTACTTC CSVALRLAGNEQYF
NA TRBJ2-1 few TRBV11-2 TGTGCCAGCAGCTTAGCCGGGAGTGGGTACAATGAGCAGTTCTTC CASSLAGSGYNEQFF
NA TRBJ2-7 few TRBV20-1 TGCAGTGCTAGAGATCTTGGCAGGGTGGACGAGCAGTACTTC CSARDLGRVDEQYF
NA TRBJ1-1 many TRBV28 TGTGCCAGCCCTTCGGCAGACGGAAGGACTGAAGCTTTCTTT CASPSADGRTEAFF
TRBD2 TRBJ2-5 NA TRBV29-1 TGCAGCGTTGCTGGGAGCGGGGTACAAGAGACCCAGTACTTC CSVAGSGVQETQYF
TRBD1 TRBJ2-1 NA TRBV11-2 TGTGCCAGCAGCTTAGTACGACAGGGTCGGAATGAGCAGTTCTTC CASSLVRQGRNEQFF
TRBD1 TRBJ1-2 NA TRBV7-6 TGTGCCAGCAGCTTTTCCGCGGGACAGGGGGCAAGTTATGGCTACACCTTC CASSFSAGQGASYGYTF
NA TRBJ1-3 many TRBV7-2 TGTGCCAGCAGCTTAGGACAGCACTCTGGAAACACCATATATTTT CASSLGQHSGNTIYF
NA TRBJ1-2 many TRBV2 TGTGCCAGCAGCCCGACAGAGGCTAACTATGGCTACACCTTC CASSPTEANYGYTF
TRBD2 TRBJ2-1 many TRBV7-2 TGTGCCAGCAGCCCCCGGACTAGCGGGGTCAATGAGCAGTTCTTC CASSPRTSGVNEQFF
NA TRBJ2-3 NA TRBV29-1 TGCAGCGTCGCCGTCCCCAGCGACCAAGGCACAGATACGCAGTATTTT CSVAVPSDQGTDTQYF
NA TRBJ2-7 many TRBV7-6 TGTGCCAGCAGCCCTGGTGAGCACGAGCAGTACTTC CASSPGEHEQYF
NA TRBJ2-7 few TRBV28 TGTGCCAGCAGTCCTTGGCTGGGGGCCCCGAGGGCAGCGGGATCCTACGAGCAGTACTTC CASSPWLGAPRAAGSYEQYF
TRBD1 TRBJ1-2 many TRBV7-2 TGTGCCAGCAGCTTAGGAATTGACAGGGACTATGGCTACACCTTC CASSLGIDRDYGYTF
TRBD1 TRBJ2-5 NA TRBV2 TGTGCCAGCAGCCCCGGCACAGGGGCGTTCCAAGAGACCCAGTACTTC CASSPGTGAFQETQYF
TRBD2 TRBJ2-7 NA TRBV28 TGTGCCAGCAGTTTATCCGGCGGGAGAGGGTACGAGCAGTACTTC CASSLSGGRGYEQYF
NA TRBJ2-3 many TRBV7-2 TGTGCCAGCAGCAAACGACTAGTTGCAGATACGCAGTATTTT CASSKRLVADTQYF
NA TRBJ2-3 many TRBV7-8 TGTGCCAGCAGCTTAGGGCGGTCCGATACGCAGTATTTT CASSLGRSDTQYF
TRBD2 TRBJ2-5 many TRBV12-3/TRBV12-4 TGTGCCAGCAGTTTAGGGGGGGGATTGGAGACCCAGTACTTC CASSLGGGLETQYF
NA TRBJ2-3 few TRBV19 TGTGCCAGTAGTATGGACCTTTTGGGCACAGATACGCAGTATTTT CASSMDLLGTDTQYF
NA TRBJ2-1 NA TRBV7-8 TGTGCCAGCTCCACCGGCCGGCGGAGTGGCTACTACAATGAGCAGTTCTTC CASSTGRRSGYYNEQFF
NA TRBJ2-2 few TRBV7-2 TGTGCCAGCAGCTTTACCGGACACTACACCGGGGAGCTGTTTTTT CASSFTGHYTGELFF
TRBD1 TRBJ2-5 few TRBV19 TGTGCCAGTAGTTTCCGGACAGGTTTGGAGGAGACCCAGTACTTC CASSFRTGLEETQYF
TRBD2 TRBJ2-5 NA TRBV27 TGTGCCAGCAGTTCCCTAGCGGGAGGGCCGGGGGGCGAGACCCAGTACTTC CASSSLAGGPGGETQYF
NA TRBJ2-5 many TRBV7-2 TGTGCCAGCAGAAAAGGGCCGAGGAGGGGACAAGAGACCCAGTACTTC CASRKGPRRGQETQYF
TRBD1 TRBJ2-6 NA TRBV7-6 TGTGCCAGCAGCTGGGACAGAGGGTATGGGGCCAACGTCCTGACTTTC CASSWDRGYGANVLTF
NA TRBJ2-3 few TRBV27 TGTGCCAGCAGAACTTTCGCGGCTAGCACAGATACGCAGTATTTT CASRTFAASTDTQYF
NA TRBJ2-3 few TRBV2 TGTGCCAGCAACCAAGTGGGGGATCCAGATACGCAGTATTTT CASNQVGDPDTQYF
NA TRBJ2-3 many TRBV7-2 TGTGCCAGCAGCTTAGTCCGGTTAGAGGATACGCAGTATTTT CASSLVRLEDTQYF
TRBD2 TRBJ2-1 NA TRBV7-3 TGTGCCAGCAGCGCTTTAGCGGGAGGCCAAACCGAGCAGTTCTTC CASSALAGGQTEQFF
TRBD1 TRBJ2-2 NA TRBV27 TGTGCCAGCAGTTTATTCTGGACAGGGGGAACCGGGGAGCTGTTTTTT CASSLFWTGGTGELFF
TRBD1 TRBJ2-2 NA TRBV2 TGTGCCAGAAGTCCGACAGGGCGTGGGAGCACCGGGGAGCTGTTTTTT CARSPTGRGSTGELFF
TRBD1 TRBJ2-2 NA TRBV10-3 TGTGCCATCGCAGGACAGGGGAACACCGGGGAGCTGTTTTTT CAIAGQGNTGELFF
TRBD2 TRBJ2-3 NA TRBV6-2/TRBV6-3 TGTGCCAGCAGTTACTCGAAACGCGGGAGCCAAGATACGCAGTATTTT CASSYSKRGSQDTQYF
TRBD1 TRBJ1-1 few TRBV29-1 TGCAGCGTTGGGACAGGGGGCACTGAAGCTTTCTTT CSVGTGGTEAFF
TRBD2 TRBJ2-2 NA TRBV5-4 TGTGCCAGCAGCTCACCAAGCGGGAGATCCGGGGAGCTGTTTTTT CASSSPSGRSGELFF
TRBD1 TRBJ1-5 NA TRBV19 TGTGCCAGTAGTGTGGAACAGGGGTCTTGGCAGCCCCAGCATTTT CASSVEQGSWQPQHF
NA TRBJ2-3 many TRBV7-2 TGTGCCAGCAGCTCCAATAGCTGGACTAGCACAGATACGCAGTATTTT CASSSNSWTSTDTQYF
TRBD1 TRBJ2-4 many TRBV7-2 TGTGCCAGCAGCTTGGACAGGGGGCAAAACATTCAGTACTTC CASSLDRGQNIQYF
TRBD1 TRBJ1-1 NA TRBV25-1 TGTGCCAGCAGTGACCGGGACAGGGCGAACACTGAAGCTTTCTTT CASSDRDRANTEAFF
NA TRBJ2-1 many TRBV5-4 TGTGCCAGCAGCTCCCCCCGACTAGTCCATGAGCAGTTCTTC CASSSPRLVHEQFF
NA TRBJ1-1 many TRBV7-9 TGTGCCAGCAGCCAGGGCGCGGCGAACACTGAAGCTTTCTTT CASSQGAANTEAFF
NA TRBJ2-3 NA TRBV9 TGTGCCAGCAGCGTAGGTGGGAGAATGGATACGCAGTATTTT CASSVGGRMDTQYF
TRBD2 TRBJ2-7 NA TRBV7-3 TGTGCCAGCAGCTTAATTGGGCTAGCGGGATCCCGCTCCTACGAGCAGTACTTC CASSLIGLAGSRSYEQYF
TRBD1 TRBJ2-2 NA TRBV30 TGTGCCTGGAGAGCGACAGGGAACAGTGGCGGGGAGCTGTTTTTT CAWRATGNSGGELFF
NA TRBJ1-5 few TRBV19 TGTGCCAGTAGTTGGTTGGTGAGCAATCAGCCCCAGCATTTT CASSWLVSNQPQHF